The clone carrying this T cell receptor (beta chain) was recorded once. Its antigen remains unidentified. One junction end does not reproduce the germline sequence, and a read error may be involved. Germline CDR1 SGHTA, CDR2 FQGNSA. The length of the CDR3 is 16 residues. Unique molecular identifiers were built into the TCR beta cDNA libraries. Out of roughly 1 to 11 million T cells, 450,000 to 600,000 cDNA molecules were generated. TCRdb called the PCR reads again in MiXCR, with one record for every CDR3 protein. The sample lists 380,000 or so distinct CDR3 sequences, about a third occurring once. The sample belongs to a study of post-analysis software for immune sequencing data. Study-wide context: The disease courses covered relapsing-remitting, secondary progressive and progressive-relapsing multiple sclerosis. Regarding the study as a whole: Significantly lower normalized Chao1 diversity was found in patients with multiple sclerosis relative to controls. Controls showed lower frequencies than patients for roughly five TRBV segments, and TRBV5-6, TRBV5-1 and TRBV20-1 were among these. F measure clustering grouped samples strongly by preparation batch.

The TCR was taken from a girl under 18 with multiple sclerosis. The chain carries TRBV7-2 and TRBJ1-1; D not certain. The source material was blood. The CDR3 DNA sequence: TGTGCCAGCAGCTTAATCGGCCCCGCGATTCGCACTGAAACTTTCTTT. Amino acids: CASSLIGPAIRTETFF.